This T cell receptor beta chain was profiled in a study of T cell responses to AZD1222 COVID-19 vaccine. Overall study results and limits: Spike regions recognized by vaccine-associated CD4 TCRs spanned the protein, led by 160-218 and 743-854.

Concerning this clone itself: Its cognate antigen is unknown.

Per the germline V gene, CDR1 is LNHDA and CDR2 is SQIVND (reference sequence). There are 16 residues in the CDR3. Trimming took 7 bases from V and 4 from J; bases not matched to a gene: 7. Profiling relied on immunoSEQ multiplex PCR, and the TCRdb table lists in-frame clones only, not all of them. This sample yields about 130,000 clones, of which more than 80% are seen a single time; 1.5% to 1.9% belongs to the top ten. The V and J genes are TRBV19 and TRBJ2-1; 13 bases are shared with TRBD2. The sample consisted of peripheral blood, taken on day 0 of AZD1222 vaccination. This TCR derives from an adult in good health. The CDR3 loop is CASTPGLAGVYNEQFF. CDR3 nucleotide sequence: TGTGCCAGTACCCCAGGACTAGCGGGGGTATACAATGAGCAGTTCTTC.